Listed below are T cell receptor beta chains from one sample, sequenced in a study of blood T cell repertoires in COVID-19. Repertoires were generated with immunoSEQ multiplex PCR, while TCRdb's copy carries only in-frame clones and drops some. The sample holds over 60,000 clones, approximately 86% seen once. Sequencing used peripheral blood. Receptors originate from a woman aged 60-75 years with acute or convalescent COVID-19. Each CDR3 is given with its conserved first and last residue.

J gene	CDR3 length	V gene	CDR3 protein
TRBJ2-2	16	TRBV28	CASRRPGTGNTGELFF
TRBJ1-1	13	TRBV6-4	CASSYRGGTEAFF
TRBJ1-2	13	TRBV12-5	CASARGQGGGYTF
TRBJ2-1	18	TRBV12-5	CASVAQGTGQPRYNEQFF
TRBJ1-5	13	TRBV6-5	CASSPGRNQPQHF
TRBJ1-2	14	TRBV5-1	CASSPTTANYGYTF
TRBJ2-3	14	TRBV9	CASRLAESTDTQYF
TRBJ1-1	15	TRBV7-6	CASSLYKGANTEAFF
TRBJ2-3	15	TRBV5-6	CASSLTGVGTDTQYF
TRBJ2-1	15	TRBV5-1	CASSPGGVSYNEQFF
TRBJ2-2	15	TRBV7-9	CASSLVGPATGELFF
TRBJ2-3	16	TRBV5-1	CASSGLSGGATDTQYF
TRBJ1-3	15	TRBV7-6	CASSATGYSGNTIYF
TRBJ2-3	14	TRBV6-5	CASKGSVFTDTQYF
TRBJ2-7	14	TRBV24-1	CATSDPWDRGEQYF
TRBJ2-2	12	TRBV3-1/TRBV3-2	CASSRGTGELFF
TRBJ1-2	12	TRBV28	CASGSLTHGYTF
TRBJ1-2	15	TRBV7-9	CASSSRRIGPNGYTF
TRBJ1-3	15	TRBV15	CATSRDLGGGNTIYF
TRBJ1-4	15	TRBV9	CASSVTGTGDEKLFF
TRBJ2-5	15	TRBV7-8	CASTQSGGLGETQYF
TRBJ2-3	14	TRBV7-7	CASSLGGGPDTQYF
TRBJ2-7	14	TRBV7-2	CASSLGSLDYEQYF
TRBJ1-2	13	TRBV2	CASSVLRSYGYTF
TRBJ2-1	17	TRBV15	CATSTGLAGNSYNEQFF
TRBJ1-1	14	TRBV6-6	CASSYPRGGTEAFF